The 7 T cell receptor beta chains reported below all come from one sample, sequenced in a study of identical twins. Each CDR3 protein is one row after TCRdb ran MiXCR on the 5' RACE reads. Of roughly 690,000 distinct CDR3 sequences in the sample, 20% to 25% are singletons; the top ten hold roughly 4%. This sample was also put to use in a study of T cells expressing NK-cell markers.

The sample was PBMCs. The source is a young woman in good health.

This rearrangement joins TRBV7-2 to TRBJ2-7; 7 bases line up with TRBD2. Germline loops: CDR1 SGHTA, CDR2 FQGNSA. V trimming: 5 bases; J trimming: 1 base; junction bases outside the gene matches: 8. This CDR3 contains 15 residues. CDR3 nucleotides: TGTGCCAGCAGCCGCGGGGGATTAATTTCCTACGAGCAGTACTTC. This gives the protein CASSRGGLISYEQYF. The full variable domain, its missing parts supplied by reference TRBV7-2 and TRBJ2-7, is GAGVSQSPSNKVTEKGKDVELRCDPISGHTALYWYRQSLGQGLEFLIYFQGNSAPDKSGLPSDRFSAERTGGSVSTLTIQRTQQEDSAVYLCASSRGGLISYEQYFGPGTRLTVT.

The chain uses TRBV20-1 and TRBJ2-1; no definite D call. Germline values: CDR1 DFQATT, CDR2 SNEGSKA (reference sequence). The CDR3 totals 11 residues. Trimming took off 5 bases at V and 7 bases at J, with 9 bases between the two ends. The CDR3 DNA reads TGCAGTGCTGGTACGAATAATGAGCAGTTCTTC. Translation: CSAGTNNEQFF.

V gene TRBV20-1 combines with J gene TRBJ2-3; 7 bases are a match to TRBD2. The germline V gene has CDR1 DFQATT and CDR2 SNEGSKA (reference sequence). Losses at the gene ends were 2 bases for V and 4 bases for J; bases not matched to a gene: 9. CDR3 size: 15 residues. CDR3 amino acids: CSARPASGIADTQYF. In nucleotides, the CDR3 is TGCAGTGCTAGACCGGCTAGCGGTATTGCAGATACGCAGTATTTT.

The CDR3 region has the DNA TGTGCCAGCAGCTTAGGACCGGGAGCGCCCCCCTGGAATGAGCAGTTCTTC. Translation gives CASSLGPGAPPWNEQFF. The V call is TRBV7-2, the J call TRBJ2-1; TRBD2 might be the D (6 bases). Germline lookup yields CDR1 SGHTA and CDR2 FQGNSA. V was shortened by 1 base and J by 7 bases, with 20 bases between the two germline ends. This CDR3 spans 17 amino acids.

V and J are TRBV6-5 and TRBJ1-1; 8 bases line up with TRBD1. J gave up 6 bases and V 0 bases, and 6 bases lay outside the gene matches. Per the germline V gene, CDR1 is MNHEY and CDR2 is SVGAGI. The CDR3 loop spans 15 amino acids. The CDR3 coding sequence is TGTGCCAGCAGTTACTCGGCCAGGGGGCTTTCTGAAGCTTTCTTT. As protein: CASSYSARGLSEAFF.

The rearrangement uses TRBV20-1 and TRBJ2-4, with D possibly TRBD1 on 5 matching bases. V shed 6 bases and J shed 6 bases, with 6 bases lying between them. Per germline, CDR1 DFQATT and CDR2 SNEGSKA (reference sequence). The CDR3 spans 10 residues. The CDR3 bases are TGCAGTGCGCAGGGAAACATTCAGTACTTC. The encoded protein is CSAQGNIQYF.

This clonotype was picked up a small number of times. The chain recombines TRBV6-5 with TRBJ2-7; D is ambiguous. This CDR3 is built from 13 residues. Germline CDR1 and CDR2: MNHEY and SVGAGI. V shed 2 bases and J shed 2 bases, with 7 bases lying between them. The CDR3 here is CASSYRQAYEQYF. The DNA for the CDR3 is TGTGCCAGCAGTTACCGGCAGGCCTACGAGCAGTACTTC.